This passage covers 9 T cell receptor beta chains from one sample sequenced in a study of blood T cell repertoires in COVID-19. Assay: immunoSEQ multiplex PCR; the TCRdb copy retains only in-frame clones and omits some. This sample has 200,000 to 250,000 clones, with over 80% found just once. The sample taken for sequencing was peripheral blood. These receptors were obtained from a woman between 65 and 79 years old with active or convalescent COVID-19.

The chain is built from TRBV20-1 and TRBJ1-2, with D tentatively TRBD1 (5 bases). Per the germline V gene, CDR1 is DFQATT and CDR2 is SNEGSKA (reference sequence). CDR3 size: 12 residues. The ends were cut back, 3 bases at V and 5 bases at J, with 10 bases in the middle. CDR3 protein: CSASRGAYGYTF. CDR3 coding DNA: TGCAGTGCTAGTCGTGGGGCTTATGGCTACACCTTC.

The chain carries TRBV5-6 and TRBJ1-2; possibly TRBD1 for D (6 bases). Germline CDR1 is SGHDT and CDR2 is YYEEEE. V lost 4 bases to trimming and J lost 2 bases, with 9 bases between them. This CDR3 has 13 amino acids. The CDR3, as DNA: TGTGCCAGCAGCAAGGACAGCAACTATGGCTACACCTTC. Protein product: CASSKDSNYGYTF. Full variable domain (outside the CDR3, taken from reference TRBV5-6 and TRBJ1-2): DAGVTQSPTHLIKTRGQQVTLRCSPKSGHDTVSWYQQALGQGPQFIFQYYEEEERQRGNFPDRFSGHQFPNYSSELNVNALLLGDSALYLCASSKDSNYGYTFGSGTRLTVV.

The chain employs TRBV7-6 and TRBJ2-1; TRBD2 aligns across 13 bases. The V gene's germline CDR1 is SGHVS and CDR2 FNYEAQ. Trimming took 5 bases from V and 15 from J; bases not matched to a gene: 7. The CDR3 totals 13 residues. CDR3 residues: CASSQRTSGSAFF. The CDR3 DNA reads as TGTGCCAGCAGCCAACGGACTAGCGGGAGTGCGTTCTTC. Looking up the rest from reference TRBV7-6 and TRBJ2-1 gives the full variable domain: GAGVSQSPRYKVTKRGQDVALRCDPISGHVSLYWYRQALGQGPEFLTYFNYEAQQDKSGLPNDRFSAERPEGSISTLTIQRTEQRDSAMYRCASSQRTSGSAFFGPGTRLTVL.

V is TRBV12-3 or TRBV12-4 and J is TRBJ1-2; D remains ambiguous. The CDR3 spans 13 residues. Trimming removed 2 bases at V and 0 bases at J, with 4 bases between. For the CDR3, the DNA is TGTGCCAGCAGTTTATTCTCTAACTATGGCTACACCTTC. Translating gives CASSLFSNYGYTF.

The CDR3 here is CASSDKQDGSNTEAFF. The CDR3 coding sequence is TGTGCCAGTAGTGACAAACAGGACGGATCGAACACTGAAGCTTTCTTT. The rearrangement uses TRBV19 and TRBJ1-1; D is possibly TRBD1 (5 bases). The CDR3 has 16 amino acids. CDR1 is LNHDA, CDR2 SQIVND, per germline (reference sequence). V was cut by 5 bases and J by 1 base, with 17 bases left in between.

The gene calls are TRBV9 and TRBJ2-7, with D unresolved. The CDR3 extends over 16 amino acids. The ends were cut back, 4 bases at V and 0 bases at J, with 17 bases in the middle. The germline V gene encodes CDR1 SGDLS and CDR2 YYNGEE. The CDR3 DNA reads TGTGCCAGCAGCCCCAAGATCTCCGGGTTCTCCTACGAGCAGTACTTC. This encodes CASSPKISGFSYEQYF. Full variable domain (missing parts from reference TRBV9 and TRBJ2-7): DSGVTQTPKHLITATGQRVTLRCSPRSGDLSVYWYQQSLDQGLQFLIQYYNGEERAKGNILERFSAQQFPDLHSELNLSSLELGDSALYFCASSPKISGFSYEQYFGPGTRLTVT.

The rearrangement links TRBV28 to TRBJ2-5; the D gene is possibly TRBD1 (5 bases). The length of the CDR3 is 15 residues. With 5 bases removed from V and 5 bases from J, the gap between germline ends came to 18 bases. CDR1 is MDHEN and CDR2 is SYDVKM in the germline V gene. This CDR3 reads CASSPFDSHRETQYF. The CDR3 DNA sequence: TGTGCCAGCAGTCCCTTCGACTCGCACAGGGAGACCCAGTACTTC.

V is TRBV6-2 or TRBV6-3 and J is TRBJ1-2; 9 bases line up with TRBD1. The germline V gene has CDR1 MNHEY and CDR2 SVGEGT. There are 21 residues in the CDR3. Losses at the gene ends were 0 bases for V and 3 bases for J; bases not matched to a gene: 20. The CDR3 sequence is CASSYSGKRVGTGIPHYGYTF. CDR3 nucleotide sequence: TGTGCCAGCAGTTACTCAGGGAAACGCGTCGGGACAGGGATTCCCCACTATGGCTACACCTTC.

This sequence joins TRBV19 and TRBJ2-4, with 12 bases identical to TRBD1. This CDR3 spans 21 amino acids. V trimming: 2 bases; J trimming: 6 bases; junction bases outside the gene matches: 20. Germline CDR1 LNHDA, CDR2 SQIVND (reference sequence). CDR3 sequence reads: CASSIMGTGGVRSSVGNIQYF. CDR3 nucleotide sequence: TGTGCCAGTAGTATAATGGGGACAGGGGGCGTTCGCAGCAGTGTAGGAAACATTCAGTACTTC.